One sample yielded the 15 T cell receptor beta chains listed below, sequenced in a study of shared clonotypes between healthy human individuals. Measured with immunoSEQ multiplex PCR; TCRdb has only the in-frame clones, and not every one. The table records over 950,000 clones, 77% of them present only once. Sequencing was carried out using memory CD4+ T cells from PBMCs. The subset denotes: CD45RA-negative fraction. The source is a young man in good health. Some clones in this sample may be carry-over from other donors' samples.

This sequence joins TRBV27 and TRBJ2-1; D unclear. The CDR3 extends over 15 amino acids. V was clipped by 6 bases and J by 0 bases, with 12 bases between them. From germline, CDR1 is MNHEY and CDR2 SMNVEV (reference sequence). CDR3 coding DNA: TGTGCCAGCAGGACCAGTAGAAGCTCCTACAATGAGCAGTTCTTC. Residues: CASRTSRSSYNEQFF.

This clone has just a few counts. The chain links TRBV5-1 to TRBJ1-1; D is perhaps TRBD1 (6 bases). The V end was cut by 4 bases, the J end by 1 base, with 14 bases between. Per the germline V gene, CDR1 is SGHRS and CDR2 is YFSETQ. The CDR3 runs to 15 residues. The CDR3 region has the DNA TGCGCCAGCAGCCTCCAGGGGCCGGCGAACACTGAAGCTTTCTTT. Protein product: CASSLQGPANTEAFF.

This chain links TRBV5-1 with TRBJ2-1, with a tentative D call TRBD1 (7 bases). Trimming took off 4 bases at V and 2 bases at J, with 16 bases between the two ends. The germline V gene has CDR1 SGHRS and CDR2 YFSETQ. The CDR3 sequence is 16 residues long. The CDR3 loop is CASSPNQGGTYNEQFF. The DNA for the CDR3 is TGCGCCAGCAGCCCGAACCAGGGGGGCACCTACAATGAGCAGTTCTTC.

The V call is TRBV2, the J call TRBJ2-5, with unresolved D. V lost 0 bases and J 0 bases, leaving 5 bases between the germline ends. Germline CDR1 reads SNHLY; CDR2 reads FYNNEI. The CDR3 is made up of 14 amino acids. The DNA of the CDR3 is TGTGCCAGCAGTGAAGCAACAGACCAAGAGACCCAGTACTTC. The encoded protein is CASSEATDQETQYF.

The CDR3 region has the DNA TGTGCCAGCTCCGAGGGACTCTCCCAGGGGGCCAATGAAAAACTGTTTTTT. Protein product: CASSEGLSQGANEKLFF. This chain links TRBV18 with TRBJ1-4; 8 nucleotides match TRBD1. Looked up from germline, CDR1 is KGHSH and CDR2 is LQKENI. The CDR3 spans 17 residues. Trimming cost V 6 bases and J 5 bases; bases outside gene matches: 14.

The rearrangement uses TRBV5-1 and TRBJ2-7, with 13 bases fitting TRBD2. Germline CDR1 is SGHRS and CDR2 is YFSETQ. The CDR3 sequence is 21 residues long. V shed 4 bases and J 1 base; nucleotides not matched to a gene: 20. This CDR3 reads CASSHQSIRTSGSLPSYEQYF. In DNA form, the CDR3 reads TGCGCCAGCAGCCACCAGTCTATACGGACTAGCGGGAGCCTACCGTCCTACGAGCAGTACTTC. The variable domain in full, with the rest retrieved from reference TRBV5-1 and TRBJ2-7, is KAGVTQTPRYLIKTRGQQVTLSCSPISGHRSVSWYQQTPGQGLQFLFEYFSETQRNKGNFPGRFSGRQFSNSRSEMNVSTLELGDSALYLCASSHQSIRTSGSLPSYEQYFGPGTRLTVT.

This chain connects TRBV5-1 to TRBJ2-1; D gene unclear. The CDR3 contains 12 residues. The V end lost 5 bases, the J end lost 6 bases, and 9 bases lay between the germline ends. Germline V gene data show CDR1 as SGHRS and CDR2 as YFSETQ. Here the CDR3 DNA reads TGCGCCAGCAGAGAGAATACCAATGAGCAGTTCTTC. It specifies CASRENTNEQFF.

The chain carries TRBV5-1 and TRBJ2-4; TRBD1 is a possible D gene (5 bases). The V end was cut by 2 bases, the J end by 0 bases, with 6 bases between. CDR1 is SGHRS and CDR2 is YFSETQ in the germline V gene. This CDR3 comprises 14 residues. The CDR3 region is CASSFDRAKNIQYF. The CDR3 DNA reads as TGCGCCAGCAGCTTTGACAGAGCCAAAAACATTCAGTACTTC.

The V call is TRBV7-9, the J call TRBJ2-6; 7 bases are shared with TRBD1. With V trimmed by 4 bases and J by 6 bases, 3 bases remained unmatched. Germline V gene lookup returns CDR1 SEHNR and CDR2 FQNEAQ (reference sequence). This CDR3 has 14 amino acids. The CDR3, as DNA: TGTGCCAGCAGCTCAACAGGGGAGGCCAACGTCCTGACTTTC. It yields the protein CASSSTGEANVLTF.

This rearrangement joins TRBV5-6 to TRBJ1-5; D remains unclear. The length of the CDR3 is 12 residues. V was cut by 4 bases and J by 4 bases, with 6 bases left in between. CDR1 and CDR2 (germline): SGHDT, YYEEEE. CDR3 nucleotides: TGTGCCAGCAGCGGAGTTAATCAGCCCCAGCATTTT. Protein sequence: CASSGVNQPQHF.

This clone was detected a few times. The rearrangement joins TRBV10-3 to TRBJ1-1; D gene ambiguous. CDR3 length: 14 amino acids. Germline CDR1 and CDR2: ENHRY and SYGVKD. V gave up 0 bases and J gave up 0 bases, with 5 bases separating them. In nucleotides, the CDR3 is TGTGCCATCAGTGAGTCTCAGATGAACACTGAAGCTTTCTTT. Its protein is CAISESQMNTEAFF.

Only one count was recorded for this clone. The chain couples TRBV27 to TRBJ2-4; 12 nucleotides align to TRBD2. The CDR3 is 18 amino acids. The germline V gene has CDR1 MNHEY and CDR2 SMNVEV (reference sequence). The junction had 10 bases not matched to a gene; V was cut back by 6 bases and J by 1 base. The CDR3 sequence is CASSYQTSGSGAKNIQYF. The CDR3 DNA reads TGTGCCAGCAGCTACCAGACTAGCGGGAGTGGGGCCAAAAACATTCAGTACTTC.

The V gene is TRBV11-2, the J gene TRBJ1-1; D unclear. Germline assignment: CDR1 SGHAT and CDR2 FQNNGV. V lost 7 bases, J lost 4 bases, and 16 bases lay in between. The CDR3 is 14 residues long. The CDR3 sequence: CASTPGRSGTEAFF. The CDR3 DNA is TGTGCCAGCACCCCGGGGAGGTCGGGCACTGAAGCTTTCTTT.

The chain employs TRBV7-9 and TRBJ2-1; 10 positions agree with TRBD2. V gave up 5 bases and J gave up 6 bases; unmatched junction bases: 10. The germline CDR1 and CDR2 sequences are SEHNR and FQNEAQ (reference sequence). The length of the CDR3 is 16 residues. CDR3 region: CASSPRAGGPSNEQFF. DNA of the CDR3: TGTGCCAGCAGCCCGAGAGCGGGAGGGCCCTCCAATGAGCAGTTCTTC.

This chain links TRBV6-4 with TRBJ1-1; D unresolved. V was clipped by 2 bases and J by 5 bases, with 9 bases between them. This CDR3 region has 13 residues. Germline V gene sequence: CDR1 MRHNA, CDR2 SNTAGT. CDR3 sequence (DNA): TGTGCCAGCAGTGACACCGCCCTGACTGAAGCTTTCTTT. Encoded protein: CASSDTALTEAFF.